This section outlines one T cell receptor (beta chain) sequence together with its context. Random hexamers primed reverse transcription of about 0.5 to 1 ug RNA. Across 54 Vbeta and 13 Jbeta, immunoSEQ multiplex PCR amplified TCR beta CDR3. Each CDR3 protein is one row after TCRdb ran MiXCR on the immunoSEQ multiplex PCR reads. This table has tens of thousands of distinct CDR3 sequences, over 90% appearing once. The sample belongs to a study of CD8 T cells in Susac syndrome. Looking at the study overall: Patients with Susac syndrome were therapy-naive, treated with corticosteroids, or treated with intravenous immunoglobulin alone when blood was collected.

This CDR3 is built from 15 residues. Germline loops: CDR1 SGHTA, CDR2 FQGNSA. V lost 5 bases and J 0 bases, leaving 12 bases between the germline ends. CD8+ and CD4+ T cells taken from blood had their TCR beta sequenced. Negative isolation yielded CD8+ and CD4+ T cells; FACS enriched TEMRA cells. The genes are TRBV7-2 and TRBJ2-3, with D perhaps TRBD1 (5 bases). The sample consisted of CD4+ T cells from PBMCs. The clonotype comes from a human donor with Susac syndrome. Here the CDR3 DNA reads TGTGCCAGCAGCCGGCAGGGAACCAGCACAGATACGCAGTATTTT. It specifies CASSRQGTSTDTQYF.